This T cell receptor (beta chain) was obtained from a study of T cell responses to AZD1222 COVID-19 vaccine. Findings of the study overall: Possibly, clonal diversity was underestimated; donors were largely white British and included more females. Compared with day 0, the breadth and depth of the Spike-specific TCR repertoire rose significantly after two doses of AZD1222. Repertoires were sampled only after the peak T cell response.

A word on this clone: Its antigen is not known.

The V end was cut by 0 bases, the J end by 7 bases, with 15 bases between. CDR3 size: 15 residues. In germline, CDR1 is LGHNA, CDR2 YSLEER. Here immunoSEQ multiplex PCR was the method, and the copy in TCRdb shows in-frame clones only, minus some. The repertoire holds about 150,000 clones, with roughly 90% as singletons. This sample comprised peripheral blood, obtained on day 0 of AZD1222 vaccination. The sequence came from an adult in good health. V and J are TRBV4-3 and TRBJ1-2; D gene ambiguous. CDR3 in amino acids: CASSQDTGFQAGYTF. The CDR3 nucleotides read TGCGCCAGCAGCCAAGACACGGGGTTTCAGGCTGGCTACACCTTC.